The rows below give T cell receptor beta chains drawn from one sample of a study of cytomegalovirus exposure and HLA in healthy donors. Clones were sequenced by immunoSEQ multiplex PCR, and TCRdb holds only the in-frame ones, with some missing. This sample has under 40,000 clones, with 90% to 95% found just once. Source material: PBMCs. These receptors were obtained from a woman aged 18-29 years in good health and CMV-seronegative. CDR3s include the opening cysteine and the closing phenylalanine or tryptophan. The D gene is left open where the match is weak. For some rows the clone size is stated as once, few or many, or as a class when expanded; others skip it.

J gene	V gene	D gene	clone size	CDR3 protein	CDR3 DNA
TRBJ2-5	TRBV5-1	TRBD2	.	CASSLTSGNRETQYF	TGCGCCAGCAGCCTGACTAGCGGGAATCGAGAGACCCAGTACTTC
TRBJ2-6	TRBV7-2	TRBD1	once	CASSRKDRAFSGANVLTF	TGTGCCAGCAGCAGAAAGGACAGGGCTTTCTCTGGGGCCAACGTCCTGACTTTC
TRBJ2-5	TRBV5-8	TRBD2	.	CASSPGLAGAFVTQYF	TGTGCCAGCAGCCCTGGACTAGCGGGAGCGTTTGTGACCCAGTACTTC
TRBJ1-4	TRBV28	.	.	CASSPPGGGREKLFF	TGTGCCAGCAGTCCCCCGGGGGGGGGTCGGGAAAAACTGTTTTTT
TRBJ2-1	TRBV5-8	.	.	CASSPQGRRDYNEQFF	TGTGCCAGCAGCCCACAGGGTCGAAGGGACTACAATGAGCAGTTCTTC
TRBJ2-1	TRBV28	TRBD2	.	CASARLAGVHEQFF	TGTGCCAGCGCCCGACTAGCGGGAGTCCATGAGCAGTTCTTC
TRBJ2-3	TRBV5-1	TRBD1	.	CASSPGIGGIPDTQYF	TGCGCCAGCAGCCCCGGTATAGGGGGCATTCCAGATACGCAGTATTTT
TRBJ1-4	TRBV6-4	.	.	CASRTTGPTNEKLFF	TGTGCCAGCAGGACTACAGGGCCAACTAATGAAAAACTGTTTTTT
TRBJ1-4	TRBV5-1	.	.	CASSLGTVSEKLFF	TGCGCCAGCAGCTTGGGGACAGTCTCCGAAAAACTGTTTTTT
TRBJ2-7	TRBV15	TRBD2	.	CATSRDPLIAGDGGEQYF	TGTGCCACCAGCAGAGATCCCTTAATAGCGGGAGACGGTGGGGAGCAGTACTTC
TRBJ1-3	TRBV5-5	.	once	CASSLTGTNTIYF	TGTGCCAGCAGCTTGACAGGGACAAACACCATATATTTT
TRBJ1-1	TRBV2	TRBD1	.	CASRPPSRGRNTEAFF	TGTGCCAGCAGGCCACCTTCCAGGGGGAGGAACACTGAAGCTTTCTTT
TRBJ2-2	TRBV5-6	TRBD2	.	CASRPAGTSGIRELFF	TGTGCCAGCAGGCCTGCCGGGACTAGCGGCATAAGGGAGCTGTTTTTT
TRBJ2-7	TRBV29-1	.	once	CSVWDLDEQYF	TGCAGCGTTTGGGACTTGGACGAGCAGTACTTC
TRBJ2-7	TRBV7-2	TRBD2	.	CASSSSSSGSSYEQYF	TGTGCCAGCAGCTCATCCTCTAGCGGGAGTTCCTACGAGCAGTACTTC
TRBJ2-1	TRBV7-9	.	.	CASSLALAFSYNEQFF	TGTGCCAGCAGCCTTGCCCTAGCCTTCTCCTACAATGAGCAGTTCTTC
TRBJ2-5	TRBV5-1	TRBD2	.	CASSLLSGRAQKTQYF	TGCGCCAGCAGCCTACTTAGCGGGAGGGCCCAAAAGACCCAGTACTTC
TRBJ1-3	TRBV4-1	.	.	CASSWESGSGNTIYF	TGCGCCAGCAGTTGGGAGTCCGGCTCTGGAAACACCATATATTTT
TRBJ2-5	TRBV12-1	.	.	CASSSSGTSGMGRETQYF	TGTGCCAGCAGCTCCTCCGGTACTAGCGGGATGGGACGGGAGACCCAGTACTTC
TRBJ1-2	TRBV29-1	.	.	CSVDRGLSYGYTF	TGCAGCGTTGACAGGGGATTAAGCTATGGCTACACCTTC
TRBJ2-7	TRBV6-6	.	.	CASRGSGYEQYF	TGTGCCAGCAGGGGTAGCGGCTACGAGCAGTACTTC
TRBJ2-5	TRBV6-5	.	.	CASSYATPLYQETQYF	TGTGCCAGCAGTTACGCGACTCCCCTGTACCAAGAGACCCAGTACTTC
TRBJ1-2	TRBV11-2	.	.	CASSSPRRFYGYTF	TGTGCCAGCAGCTCCCCGCGCCGTTTCTATGGCTACACCTTC
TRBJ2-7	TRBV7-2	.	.	CASSLPAGDYEQYF	TGTGCCAGCAGCTTACCGGCAGGGGACTACGAGCAGTACTTC
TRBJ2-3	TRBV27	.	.	CASSWAGPHTDTQYF	TGTGCCAGCAGTTGGGCGGGACCTCACACAGATACGCAGTATTTT
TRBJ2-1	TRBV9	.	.	CASSVYPSSYNEQFF	TGTGCCAGCAGCGTATATCCGAGCTCCTACAATGAGCAGTTCTTC
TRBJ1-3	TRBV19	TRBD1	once	CASKTGSGNTIYF	TGTGCCAGTAAGACAGGGTCTGGAAACACCATATATTTT
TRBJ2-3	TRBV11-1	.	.	CASSLVSLTDTQYF	TGTGCCAGCAGCCTTGTAAGCCTCACAGATACGCAGTATTTT
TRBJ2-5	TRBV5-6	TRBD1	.	CASSRQGTQEAQYF	TGTGCCAGCAGTCGACAGGGGACACAAGAGGCCCAGTACTTC
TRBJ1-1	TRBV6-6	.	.	CASSRAPGQNYEAFF	TGTGCCAGCAGTCGAGCTCCTGGACAGAACTATGAAGCTTTCTTT
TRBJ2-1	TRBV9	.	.	CASSGSGQTYNEQFF	TGTGCCAGCAGCGGGAGTGGACAGACCTACAATGAGCAGTTCTTC
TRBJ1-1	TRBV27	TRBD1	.	CASSLRTGGAETEAFF	TGTGCCAGCAGTCTAAGGACAGGGGGCGCCGAGACTGAAGCTTTCTTT
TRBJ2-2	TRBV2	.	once	CASSGSVTGVTGELFF	TGTGCCAGCAGTGGAAGTGTGACAGGAGTTACCGGGGAGCTGTTTTTT
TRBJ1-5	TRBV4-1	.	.	CASSQTWASPSNQPQHF	TGCGCCAGCAGCCAAACCTGGGCCTCGCCCAGCAATCAGCCCCAGCATTTT
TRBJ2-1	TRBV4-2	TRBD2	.	CASSLELGRAYNEQFF	TGTGCCAGCAGCCTCGAGCTCGGGAGGGCCTACAATGAGCAGTTCTTC
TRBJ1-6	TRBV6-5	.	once	CASRSEGGSLNF	TGTGCCAGCAGGTCTGAGGGAGGCAGCCTCAACTTT
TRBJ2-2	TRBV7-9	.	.	CASSLVGQGGSGELFF	TGTGCCAGCAGCTTAGTGGGCCAGGGAGGATCCGGGGAGCTGTTTTTT
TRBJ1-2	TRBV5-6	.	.	CASTDTNYGYTF	TGTGCCAGCACTGACACTAACTATGGCTACACCTTC
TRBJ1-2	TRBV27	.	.	CASSYGGQGYGYTF	TGTGCCAGCAGTTACGGGGGGCAAGGATATGGCTACACCTTC
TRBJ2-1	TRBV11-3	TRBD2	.	CASSPGDGRADNEQFF	TGTGCCAGCAGCCCCGGAGACGGGAGGGCCGACAATGAGCAGTTCTTC
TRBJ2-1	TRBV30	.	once	CAWSAETNSEQFF	TGTGCCTGGAGTGCGGAGACCAACTCCGAGCAGTTCTTC
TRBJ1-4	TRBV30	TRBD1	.	CAWGQALNEKLFF	TGTGCCTGGGGACAGGCCTTAAATGAAAAACTGTTTTTT
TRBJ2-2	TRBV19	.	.	CASSIAGANTEELFF	TGTGCCAGTAGTATAGCGGGAGCGAACACCGAGGAGCTGTTTTTT